The sequence of this T cell receptor beta chain was determined in a study of beta chain features in type 1 diabetes. Overall study results and limits: Compared to healthy donors, patients appeared to have naive, central memory and Treg TCRB repertoires that were more alike. TCRB CDR3 length was moderately but significantly reduced in all four CD4+ subsets of Type 1 diabetes patients.

This clone was counted between two and nine times. Its target is unknown. A single heparinised draw of around 110 mL on average was taken per donor. The junction had 8 bases not matched to a gene; V was cut back by 0 bases and J by 5 bases. The CDR3 consists of 17 residues. Germline V gives CDR1 SGDLS, CDR2 YYNGEE. Expressed TCRB transcripts were sequenced because the entire RNA isolate underwent reverse transcription. Assay used: immunoSEQ multiplex PCR; TCRdb lists only in-frame clones, some missing. The repertoire includes nearly 350,000 clones, around 7.6% of them detected once, and less than 0.45% sits in the top ten.

The J gene is TRBJ2-2, the V gene TRBV9; 9 nucleotides match TRBD2. This clonotype originated in a woman aged 18-30 years in good health. The sequencing input was central memory CD4+ T cells from blood. The CDR3 region has the DNA TGTGCCAGCAGCGTAGCTGGAGCGGGAGGACATACCGGGGAGCTGTTTTTT. Protein: CASSVAGAGGHTGELFF. Looking up the rest from reference TRBV9 and TRBJ2-2 gives the full variable domain: DSGVTQTPKHLITATGQRVTLRCSPRSGDLSVYWYQQSLDQGLQFLIQYYNGEERAKGNILERFSAQQFPDLHSELNLSSLELGDSALYFCASSVAGAGGHTGELFFGEGSRLTVL.